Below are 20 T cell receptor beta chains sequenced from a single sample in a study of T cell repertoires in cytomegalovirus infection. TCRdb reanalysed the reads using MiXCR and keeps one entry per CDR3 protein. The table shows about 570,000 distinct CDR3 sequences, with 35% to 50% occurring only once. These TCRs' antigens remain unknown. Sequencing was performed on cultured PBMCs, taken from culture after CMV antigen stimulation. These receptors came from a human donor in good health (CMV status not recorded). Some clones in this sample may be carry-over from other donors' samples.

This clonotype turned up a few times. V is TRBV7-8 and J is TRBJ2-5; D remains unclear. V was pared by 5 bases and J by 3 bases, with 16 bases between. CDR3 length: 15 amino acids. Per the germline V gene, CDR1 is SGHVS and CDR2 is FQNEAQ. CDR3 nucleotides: TGTGCCAGCAGCCGCCGCTGGCGGACCGAAGAGACCCAGTACTTC. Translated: CASSRRWRTEETQYF.

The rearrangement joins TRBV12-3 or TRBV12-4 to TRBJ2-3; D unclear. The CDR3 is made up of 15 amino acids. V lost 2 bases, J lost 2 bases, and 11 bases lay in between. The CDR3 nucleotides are TGTGCCAGCAGTTTATACTCTCCCCACACAGATACGCAGTATTTT. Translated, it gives CASSLYSPHTDTQYF.

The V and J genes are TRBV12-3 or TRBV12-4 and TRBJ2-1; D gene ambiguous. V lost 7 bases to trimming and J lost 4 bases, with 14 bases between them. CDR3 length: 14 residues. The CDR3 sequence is CASTTPGSYNEQFF. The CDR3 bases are TGTGCCAGCACCACCCCCGGCTCTTACAATGAGCAGTTCTTC.

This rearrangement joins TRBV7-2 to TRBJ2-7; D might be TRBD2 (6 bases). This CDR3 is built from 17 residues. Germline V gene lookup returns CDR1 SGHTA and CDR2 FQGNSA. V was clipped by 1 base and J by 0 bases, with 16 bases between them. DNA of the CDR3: TGTGCCAGCAGCTTAGATGGGGCAGGGAGGTTCTCCTACGAGCAGTACTTC. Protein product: CASSLDGAGRFSYEQYF. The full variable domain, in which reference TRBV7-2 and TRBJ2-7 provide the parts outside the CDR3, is GAGVSQSPSNKVTEKGKDVELRCDPISGHTALYWYRQSLGQGLEFLIYFQGNSAPDKSGLPSDRFSAERTGGSVSTLTIQRTQQEDSAVYLCASSLDGAGRFSYEQYFGPGTRLTVT.

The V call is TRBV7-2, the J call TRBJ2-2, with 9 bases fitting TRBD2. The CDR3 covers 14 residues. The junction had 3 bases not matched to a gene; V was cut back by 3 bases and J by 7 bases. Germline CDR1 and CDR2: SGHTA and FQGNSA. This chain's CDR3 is CASSFRREGGELFF. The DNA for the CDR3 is TGTGCCAGCAGCTTTAGGCGGGAGGGCGGGGAGCTGTTTTTT.

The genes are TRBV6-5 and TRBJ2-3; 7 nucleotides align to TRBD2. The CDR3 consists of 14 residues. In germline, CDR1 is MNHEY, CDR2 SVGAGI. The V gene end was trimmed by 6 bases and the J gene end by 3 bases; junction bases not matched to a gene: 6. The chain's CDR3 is CASRLALGTDTQYF. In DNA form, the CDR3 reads TGTGCCAGCAGACTAGCGCTAGGGACAGATACGCAGTATTTT.

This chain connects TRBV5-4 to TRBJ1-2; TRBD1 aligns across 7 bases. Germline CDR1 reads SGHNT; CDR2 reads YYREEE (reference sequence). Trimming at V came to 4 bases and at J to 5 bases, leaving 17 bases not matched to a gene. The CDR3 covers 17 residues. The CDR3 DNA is TGTGCCAGCAGCGTACCGACAGGGAGTCGGGTTAAATATGGCTACACCTTC. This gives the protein CASSVPTGSRVKYGYTF.

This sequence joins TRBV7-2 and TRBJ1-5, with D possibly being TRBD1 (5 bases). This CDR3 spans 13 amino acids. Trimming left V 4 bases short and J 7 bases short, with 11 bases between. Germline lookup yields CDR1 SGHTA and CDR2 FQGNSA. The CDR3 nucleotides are TGTGCCAGCAGCTCCAGGGTTAGACAGCCCCAGCATTTT. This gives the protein CASSSRVRQPQHF.

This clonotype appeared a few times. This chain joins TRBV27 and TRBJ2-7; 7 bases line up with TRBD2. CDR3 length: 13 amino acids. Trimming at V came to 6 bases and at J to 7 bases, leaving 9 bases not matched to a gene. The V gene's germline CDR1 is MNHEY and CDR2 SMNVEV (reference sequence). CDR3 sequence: CASRPSGGPEQYF. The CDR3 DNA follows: TGTGCCAGCAGGCCCTCGGGAGGCCCAGAGCAGTACTTC.

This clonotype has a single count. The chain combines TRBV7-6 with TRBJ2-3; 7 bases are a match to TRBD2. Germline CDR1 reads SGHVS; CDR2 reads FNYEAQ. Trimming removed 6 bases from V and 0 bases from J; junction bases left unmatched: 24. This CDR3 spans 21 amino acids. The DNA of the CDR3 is TGTGCCAGCAGTTTTCCCTTACCCGGACTAGTAGACCACCGTAGCACAGATACGCAGTATTTT. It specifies CASSFPLPGLVDHRSTDTQYF. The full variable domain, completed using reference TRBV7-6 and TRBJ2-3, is GAGVSQSPRYKVTKRGQDVALRCDPISGHVSLYWYRQALGQGPEFLTYFNYEAQQDKSGLPNDRFSAERPEGSISTLTIQRTEQRDSAMYRCASSFPLPGLVDHRSTDTQYFGPGTRLTVL.

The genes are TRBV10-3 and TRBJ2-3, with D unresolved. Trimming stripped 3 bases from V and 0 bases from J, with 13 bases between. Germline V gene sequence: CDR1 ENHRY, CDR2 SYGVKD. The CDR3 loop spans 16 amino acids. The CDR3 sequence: CAISEIRQTSTDTQYF. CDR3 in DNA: TGTGCCATCAGTGAAATCCGGCAGACTAGCACAGATACGCAGTATTTT.

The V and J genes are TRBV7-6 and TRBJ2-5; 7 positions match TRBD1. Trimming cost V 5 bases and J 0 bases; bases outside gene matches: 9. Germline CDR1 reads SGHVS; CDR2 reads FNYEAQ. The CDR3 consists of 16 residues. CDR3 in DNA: TGTGCCAGCAGCAAAAGCCAACAGGGGTACCAAGAGACCCAGTACTTC. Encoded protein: CASSKSQQGYQETQYF.

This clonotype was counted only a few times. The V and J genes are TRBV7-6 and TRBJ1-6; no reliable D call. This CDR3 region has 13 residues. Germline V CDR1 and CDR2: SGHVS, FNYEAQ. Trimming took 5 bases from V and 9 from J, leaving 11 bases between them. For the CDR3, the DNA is TGTGCCAGCAGCCCCCGGGAAGGTTCACCCCTCCACTTT. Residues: CASSPREGSPLHF.

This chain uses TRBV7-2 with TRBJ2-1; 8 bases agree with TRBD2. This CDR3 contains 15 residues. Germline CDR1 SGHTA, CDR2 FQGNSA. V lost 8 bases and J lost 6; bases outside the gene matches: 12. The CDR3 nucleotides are TGTGCCAGCCGACCCCGGGGGGGGCGCCGCAATGAGCAGTTCTTC. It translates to CASRPRGGRRNEQFF.

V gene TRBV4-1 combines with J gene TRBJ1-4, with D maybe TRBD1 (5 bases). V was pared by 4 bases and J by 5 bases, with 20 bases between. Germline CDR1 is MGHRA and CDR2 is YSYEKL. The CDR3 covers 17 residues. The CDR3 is CASSRSRVGRENEKLFF. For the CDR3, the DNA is TGCGCCAGCAGCCGAAGCAGGGTAGGGAGGGAAAATGAAAAACTGTTTTTT.

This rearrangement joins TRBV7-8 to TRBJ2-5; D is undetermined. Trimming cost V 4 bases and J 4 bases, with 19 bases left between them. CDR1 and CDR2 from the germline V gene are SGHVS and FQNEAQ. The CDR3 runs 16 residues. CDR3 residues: CASSSYTDKALETQYF. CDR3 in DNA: TGTGCCAGCAGCTCCTACACGGATAAGGCGCTAGAGACCCAGTACTTC.

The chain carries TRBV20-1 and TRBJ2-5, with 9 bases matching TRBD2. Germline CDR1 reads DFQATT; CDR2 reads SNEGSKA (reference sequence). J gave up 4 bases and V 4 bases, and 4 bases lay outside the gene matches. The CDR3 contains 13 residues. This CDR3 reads CSAIAGVGETQYF. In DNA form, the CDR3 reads TGCAGTGCTATAGCGGGAGTAGGAGAGACCCAGTACTTC.

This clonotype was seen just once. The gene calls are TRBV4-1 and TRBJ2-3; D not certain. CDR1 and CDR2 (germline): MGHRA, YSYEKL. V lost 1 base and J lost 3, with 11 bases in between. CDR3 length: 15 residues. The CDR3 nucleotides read TGCGCCAGCAGCCAAGCAAGACGGATTACAGATACGCAGTATTTT. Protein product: CASSQARRITDTQYF.

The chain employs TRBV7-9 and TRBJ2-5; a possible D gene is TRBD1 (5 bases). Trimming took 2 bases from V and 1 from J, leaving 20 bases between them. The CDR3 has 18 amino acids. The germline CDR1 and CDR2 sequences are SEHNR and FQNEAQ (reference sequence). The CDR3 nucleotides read TGTGCCAGCAGCTTAAGGGGCGGCAGGTGGGATGTCCAAGAGACCCAGTACTTC. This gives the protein CASSLRGGRWDVQETQYF. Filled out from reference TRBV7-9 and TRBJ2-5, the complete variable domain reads DTGVSQNPRHKITKRGQNVTFRCDPISEHNRLYWYRQTLGQGPEFLTYFQNEAQLEKSRLLSDRFSAERPKGSFSTLEIQRTEQGDSAMYLCASSLRGGRWDVQETQYFGPGTRLLVL.

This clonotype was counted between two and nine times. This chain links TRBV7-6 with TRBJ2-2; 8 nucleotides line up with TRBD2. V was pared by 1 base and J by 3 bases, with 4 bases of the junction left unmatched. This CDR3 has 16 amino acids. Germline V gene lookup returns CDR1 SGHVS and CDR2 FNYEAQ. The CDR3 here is CASSLVAGLDTGELFF. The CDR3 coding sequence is TGTGCCAGCAGCTTAGTAGCGGGATTGGACACCGGGGAGCTGTTTTTT.